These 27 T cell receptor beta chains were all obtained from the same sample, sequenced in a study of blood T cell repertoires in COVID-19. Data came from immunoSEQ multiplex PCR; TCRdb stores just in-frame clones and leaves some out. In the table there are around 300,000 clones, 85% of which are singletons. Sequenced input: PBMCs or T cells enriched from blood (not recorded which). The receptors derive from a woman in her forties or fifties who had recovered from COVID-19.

The CDR3 region is CASSKGQGNEKLFF. The CDR3 nucleotides read TGTGCCAGCAGCAAGGGACAGGGAAATGAAAAACTGTTTTTT. This chain joins TRBV2 and TRBJ1-4; 9 bases fit TRBD1. CDR3 size: 14 residues. Germline CDR1 reads SNHLY; CDR2 reads FYNNEI. The V and J ends lost 6 bases and 5 bases, in that order; junction bases with no gene match: 4.

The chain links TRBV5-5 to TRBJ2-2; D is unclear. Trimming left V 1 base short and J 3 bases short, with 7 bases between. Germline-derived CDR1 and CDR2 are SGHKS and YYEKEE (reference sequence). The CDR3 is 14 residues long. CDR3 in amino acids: CASSLLADTGELFF. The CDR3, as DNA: TGTGCCAGCAGCTTGCTGGCAGACACCGGGGAGCTGTTTTTT.

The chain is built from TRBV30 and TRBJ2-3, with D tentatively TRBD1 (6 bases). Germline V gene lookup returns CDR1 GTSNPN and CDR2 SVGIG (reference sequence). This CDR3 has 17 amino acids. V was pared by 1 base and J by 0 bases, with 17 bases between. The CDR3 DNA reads TGTGCCTGGAGTGCCCTTACAGGGTTGGGAAGCACAGATACGCAGTATTTT. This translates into CAWSALTGLGSTDTQYF. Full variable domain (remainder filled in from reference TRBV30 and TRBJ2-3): SQTIHQWPATLVQPVGSPLSLECTVEGTSNPNLYWYRQAAGRGLQLLFYSVGIGQISSEVPQNLSASRPQDRQFILSSKKLLLSDSGFYLCAWSALTGLGSTDTQYFGPGTRLTVL.

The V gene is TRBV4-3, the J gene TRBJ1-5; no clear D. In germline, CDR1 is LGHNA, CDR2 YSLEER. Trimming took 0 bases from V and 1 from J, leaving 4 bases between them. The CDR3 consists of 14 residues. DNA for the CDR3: TGCGCCAGCAGCCAAGACAGGAGCAATCAGCCCCAGCATTTT. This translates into CASSQDRSNQPQHF.

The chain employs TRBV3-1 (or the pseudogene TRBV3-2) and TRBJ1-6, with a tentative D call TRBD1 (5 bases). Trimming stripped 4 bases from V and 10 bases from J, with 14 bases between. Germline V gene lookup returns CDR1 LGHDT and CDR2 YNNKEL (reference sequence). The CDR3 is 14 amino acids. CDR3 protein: CASSRDLGRSPLHF. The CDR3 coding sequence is TGTGCCAGCAGCCGGGACCTAGGGAGGTCACCCCTCCACTTT.

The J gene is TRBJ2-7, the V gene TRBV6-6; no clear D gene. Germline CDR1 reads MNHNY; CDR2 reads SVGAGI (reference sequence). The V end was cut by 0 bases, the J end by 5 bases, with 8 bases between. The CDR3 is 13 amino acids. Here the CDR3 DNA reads TGTGCCAGCAGTTACTCCCTTTTTAACGAGCAGTACTTC. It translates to CASSYSLFNEQYF.

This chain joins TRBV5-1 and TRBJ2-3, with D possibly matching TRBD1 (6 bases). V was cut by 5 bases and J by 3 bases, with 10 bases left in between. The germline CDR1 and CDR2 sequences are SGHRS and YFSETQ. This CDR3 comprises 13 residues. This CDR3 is CASRRDITDTQYF. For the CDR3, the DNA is TGCGCCAGCAGACGGGACATAACAGATACGCAGTATTTT.

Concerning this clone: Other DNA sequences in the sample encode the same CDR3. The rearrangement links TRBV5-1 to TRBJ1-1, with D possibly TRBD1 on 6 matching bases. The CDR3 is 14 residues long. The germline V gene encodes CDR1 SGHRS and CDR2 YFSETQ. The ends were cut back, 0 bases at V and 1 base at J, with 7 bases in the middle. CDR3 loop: CASSLVGGNTEAFF. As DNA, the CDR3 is TGCGCCAGCAGCTTGGTAGGGGGGAACACTGAAGCTTTCTTT.

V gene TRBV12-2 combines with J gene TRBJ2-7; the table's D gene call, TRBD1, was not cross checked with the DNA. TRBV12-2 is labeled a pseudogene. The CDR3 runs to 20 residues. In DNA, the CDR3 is TGTGCAAGTCGCCCTACCTCCCGGGACAGAGAAGGTGTCGGGCAGTACGAGCAGTACTTC. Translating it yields CASRPTSRDREGVGQYEQYF.

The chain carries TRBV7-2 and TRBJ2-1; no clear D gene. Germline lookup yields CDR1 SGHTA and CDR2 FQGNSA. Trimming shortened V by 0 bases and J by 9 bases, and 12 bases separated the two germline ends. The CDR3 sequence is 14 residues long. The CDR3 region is CASSLALVGLEQFF. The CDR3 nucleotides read TGTGCCAGCAGCTTAGCCCTCGTTGGGCTTGAGCAGTTCTTC.

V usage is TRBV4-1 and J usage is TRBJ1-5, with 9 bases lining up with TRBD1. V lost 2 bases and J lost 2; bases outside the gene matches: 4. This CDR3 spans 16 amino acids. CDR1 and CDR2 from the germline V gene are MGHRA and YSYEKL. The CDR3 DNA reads TGCGCCAGCAGCCAACCGGACAGGGGAGGCAATCAGCCCCAGCATTTT. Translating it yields CASSQPDRGGNQPQHF.

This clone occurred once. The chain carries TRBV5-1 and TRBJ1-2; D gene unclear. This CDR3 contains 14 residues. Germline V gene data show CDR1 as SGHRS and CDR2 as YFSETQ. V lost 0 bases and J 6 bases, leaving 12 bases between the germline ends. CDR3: CASSLGEVANGYTF. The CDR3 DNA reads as TGCGCCAGCAGCTTGGGGGAGGTTGCGAATGGCTACACCTTC. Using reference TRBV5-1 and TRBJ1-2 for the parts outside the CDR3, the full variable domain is KAGVTQTPRYLIKTRGQQVTLSCSPISGHRSVSWYQQTPGQGLQFLFEYFSETQRNKGNFPGRFSGRQFSNSRSEMNVSTLELGDSALYLCASSLGEVANGYTFGSGTRLTVV.

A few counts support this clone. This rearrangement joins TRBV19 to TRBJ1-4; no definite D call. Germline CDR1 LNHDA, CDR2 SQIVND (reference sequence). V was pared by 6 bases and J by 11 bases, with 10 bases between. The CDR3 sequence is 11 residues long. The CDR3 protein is CASSATEKLFF. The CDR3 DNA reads TGTGCCAGTAGCGCGACGGAGAAACTGTTTTTT.

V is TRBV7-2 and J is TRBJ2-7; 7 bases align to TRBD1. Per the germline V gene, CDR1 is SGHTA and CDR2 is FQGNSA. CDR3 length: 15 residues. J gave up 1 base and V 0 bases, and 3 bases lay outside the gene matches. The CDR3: CASSLAGQISYEQYF. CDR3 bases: TGTGCCAGCAGCTTAGCGGGACAGATTTCCTACGAGCAGTACTTC.

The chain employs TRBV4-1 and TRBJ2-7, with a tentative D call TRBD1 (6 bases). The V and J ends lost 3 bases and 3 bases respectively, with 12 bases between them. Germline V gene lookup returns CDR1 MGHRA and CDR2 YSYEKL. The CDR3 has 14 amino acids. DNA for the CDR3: TGCGCCAGCAGCCAGGACAGATACCTCTACGAGCAGTACTTC. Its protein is CASSQDRYLYEQYF.

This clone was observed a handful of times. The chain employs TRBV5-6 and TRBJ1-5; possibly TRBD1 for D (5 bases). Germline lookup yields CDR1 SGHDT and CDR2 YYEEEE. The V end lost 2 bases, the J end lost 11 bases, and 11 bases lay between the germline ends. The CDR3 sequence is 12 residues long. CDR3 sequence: CASSFGAGTQHF. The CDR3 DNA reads TGTGCCAGCAGCTTTGGGGCTGGGACCCAGCATTTT. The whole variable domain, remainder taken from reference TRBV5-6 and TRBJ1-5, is DAGVTQSPTHLIKTRGQQVTLRCSPKSGHDTVSWYQQALGQGPQFIFQYYEEEERQRGNFPDRFSGHQFPNYSSELNVNALLLGDSALYLCASSFGAGTQHFGDGTRLSIL.

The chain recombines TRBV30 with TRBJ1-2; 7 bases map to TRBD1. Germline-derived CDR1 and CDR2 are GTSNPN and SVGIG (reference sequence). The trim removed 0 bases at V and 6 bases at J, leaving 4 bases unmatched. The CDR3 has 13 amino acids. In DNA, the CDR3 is TGTGCCTGGAGTGTCCAACAGGGGAATGGCTACACCTTC. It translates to CAWSVQQGNGYTF.

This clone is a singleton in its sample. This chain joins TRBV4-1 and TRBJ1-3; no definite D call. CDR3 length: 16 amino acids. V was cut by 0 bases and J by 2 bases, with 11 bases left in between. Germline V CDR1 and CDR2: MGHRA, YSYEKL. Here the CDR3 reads CASSQDLEGPGNTIYF. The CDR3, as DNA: TGCGCCAGCAGCCAAGATTTGGAGGGTCCTGGAAACACCATATATTTT.

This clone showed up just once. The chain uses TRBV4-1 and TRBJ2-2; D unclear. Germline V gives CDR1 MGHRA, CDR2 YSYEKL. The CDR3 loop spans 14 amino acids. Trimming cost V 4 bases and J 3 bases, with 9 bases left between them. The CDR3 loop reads CASSRVQDTGELFF. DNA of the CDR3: TGCGCCAGCAGCCGAGTTCAGGACACCGGGGAGCTGTTTTTT.

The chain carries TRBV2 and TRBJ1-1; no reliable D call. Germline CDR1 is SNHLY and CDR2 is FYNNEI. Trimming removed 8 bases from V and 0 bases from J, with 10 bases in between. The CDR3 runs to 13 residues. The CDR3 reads CASGQHLNTEAFF. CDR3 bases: TGTGCCAGCGGGCAGCACTTGAACACTGAAGCTTTCTTT. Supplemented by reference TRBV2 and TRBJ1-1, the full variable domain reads EPEVTQTPSHQVTQMGQEVILRCVPISNHLYFYWYRQILGQKVEFLVSFYNNEISEKSEIFDDQFSVERPDGSNFTLKIRSTKLEDSAMYFCASGQHLNTEAFFGQGTRLTVV.

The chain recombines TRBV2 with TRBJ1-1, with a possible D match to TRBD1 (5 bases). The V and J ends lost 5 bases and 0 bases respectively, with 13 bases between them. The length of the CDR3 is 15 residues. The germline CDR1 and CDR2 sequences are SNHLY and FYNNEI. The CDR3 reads CASSSPGTLNTEAFF. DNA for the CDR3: TGTGCCAGCAGTTCCCCCGGGACTTTGAACACTGAAGCTTTCTTT.

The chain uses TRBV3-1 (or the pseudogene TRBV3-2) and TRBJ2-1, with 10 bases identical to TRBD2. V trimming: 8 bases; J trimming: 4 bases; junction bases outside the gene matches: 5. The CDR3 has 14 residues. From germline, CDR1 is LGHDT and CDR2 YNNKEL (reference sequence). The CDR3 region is CASGRTSGYNEQFF. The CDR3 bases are TGTGCCAGCGGTAGGACTAGCGGTTACAATGAGCAGTTCTTC.

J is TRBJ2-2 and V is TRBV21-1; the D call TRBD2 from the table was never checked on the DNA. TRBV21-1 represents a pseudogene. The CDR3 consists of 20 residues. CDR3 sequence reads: CASSKAVKGEIRSNTGELFF. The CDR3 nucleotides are TGTGCCAGCAGCAAAGCCGTAAAGGGAGAGATTCGGAGTAATACCGGGGAGCTGTTTTTT.

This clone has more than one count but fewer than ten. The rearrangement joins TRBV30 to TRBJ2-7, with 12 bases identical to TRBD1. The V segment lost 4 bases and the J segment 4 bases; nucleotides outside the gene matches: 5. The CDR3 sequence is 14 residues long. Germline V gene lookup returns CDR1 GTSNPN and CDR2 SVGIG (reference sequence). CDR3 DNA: TGTGCCTGGATGAGGGACAGGGGGCTATACGAGCAGTACTTC. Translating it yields CAWMRDRGLYEQYF. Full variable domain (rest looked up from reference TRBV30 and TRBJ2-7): SQTIHQWPATLVQPVGSPLSLECTVEGTSNPNLYWYRQAAGRGLQLLFYSVGIGQISSEVPQNLSASRPQDRQFILSSKKLLLSDSGFYLCAWMRDRGLYEQYFGPGTRLTVT.

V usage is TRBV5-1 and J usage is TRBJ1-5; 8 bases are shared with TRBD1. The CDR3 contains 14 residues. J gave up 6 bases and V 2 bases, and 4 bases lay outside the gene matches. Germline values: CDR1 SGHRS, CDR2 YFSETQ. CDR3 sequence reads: CASSLGQGGQPQHF. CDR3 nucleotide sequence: TGCGCCAGCAGCTTAGGACAGGGTGGTCAGCCCCAGCATTTT.

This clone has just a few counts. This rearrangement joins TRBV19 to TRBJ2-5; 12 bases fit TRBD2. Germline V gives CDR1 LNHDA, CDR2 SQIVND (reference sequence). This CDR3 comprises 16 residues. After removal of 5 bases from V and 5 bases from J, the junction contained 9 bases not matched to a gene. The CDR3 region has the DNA TGTGCCAGTAGTCCGGGACTAGCGGGCAACGGGGAGACCCAGTACTTC. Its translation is CASSPGLAGNGETQYF.

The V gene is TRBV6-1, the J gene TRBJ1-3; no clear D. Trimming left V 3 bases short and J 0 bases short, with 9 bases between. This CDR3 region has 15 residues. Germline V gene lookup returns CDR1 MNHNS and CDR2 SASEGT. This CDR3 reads CASSDHPSSGNTIYF. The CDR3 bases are TGTGCCAGCAGTGATCATCCGAGCTCTGGAAACACCATATATTTT.